The next 10 T cell receptor beta chains were all read from a single sample in a study of T cell responses to AZD1222 COVID-19 vaccine. Generated by immunoSEQ multiplex PCR, the TCRdb table keeps only in-frame clones and is missing some. The sample shows under 150,000 clones, 70% to 90% of them seen only once. The specimen was peripheral blood, collected on day 0 of MenACWY control vaccination. These receptors all stem from an adult in good health.

CDR3 protein: CASSFSVAVGYNEQFF. In nucleotides, the CDR3 is TGTGCCAGCAGCTTTTCAGTCGCGGTAGGGTACAATGAGCAGTTCTTC. The chain has TRBV7-8 and TRBJ2-1; D not resolved. Germline loops: CDR1 SGHVS, CDR2 FQNEAQ. This CDR3 has 16 amino acids. The germline V and J ends were trimmed by 3 bases and 4 bases, with 16 bases remaining between them.

This chain connects TRBV2 to TRBJ1-3; D not certain. The germline V gene encodes CDR1 SNHLY and CDR2 FYNNEI. This CDR3 has 16 amino acids. Trimming took off 7 bases at V and 8 bases at J, with 24 bases between the two ends. The CDR3 nucleotides read TGTGCCAGCACGGAAGCCGGCTATCACCGGGGAGACACCATATATTTT. Translation: CASTEAGYHRGDTIYF.

The chain is built from TRBV5-3 and TRBJ2-3, with 12 bases identical to TRBD2. TRBV5-3 is marked as an open reading frame, function uncertain. Trimming took 4 bases from V and 5 from J; bases not matched to a gene: 8. The CDR3 is made up of 16 amino acids. The CDR3 loop is CARSLRLAGVGDTQYF. The CDR3 nucleotides are TGTGCCAGAAGCCTTCGACTAGCGGGGGTGGGAGATACGCAGTATTTT.

This chain joins TRBV9 and TRBJ2-5, with D possibly being TRBD1 or TRBD2 (5 bases each). The CDR3 is 14 amino acids. Trimming took 2 bases from V and 2 from J, leaving 10 bases between them. From germline, CDR1 is SGDLS and CDR2 YYNGEE. CDR3 region: CASSVGTAQETQYF. The DNA for the CDR3 is TGTGCCAGCAGCGTGGGGACGGCACAAGAGACCCAGTACTTC. Full variable domain (remainder filled in from reference TRBV9 and TRBJ2-5): DSGVTQTPKHLITATGQRVTLRCSPRSGDLSVYWYQQSLDQGLQFLIQYYNGEERAKGNILERFSAQQFPDLHSELNLSSLELGDSALYFCASSVGTAQETQYFGPGTRLLVL.

The genes are TRBV28 and TRBJ1-6, with 7 bases aligning to TRBD1. CDR1 and CDR2 from the germline V gene are MDHEN and SYDVKM. The V gene end was trimmed by 6 bases and the J gene end by 7 bases; junction bases not matched to a gene: 12. CDR3 length: 16 amino acids. CDR3 region: CASSSYGGTDNSPLHF. The CDR3, as DNA: TGTGCCAGCAGCTCCTATGGAGGGACAGACAATTCACCCCTCCACTTT. Supplemented by reference TRBV28 and TRBJ1-6, the full variable domain reads DVKVTQSSRYLVKRTGEKVFLECVQDMDHENMFWYRQDPGLGLRLIYFSYDVKMKEKGDIPEGYSVSREKKERFSLILESASTNQTSMYLCASSSYGGTDNSPLHFGNGTRLTVT.

The gene calls are TRBV4-3 and TRBJ2-1; D call uncertain. The CDR3 totals 15 residues. Germline CDR1 is LGHNA and CDR2 is YSLEER. V shed 0 bases and J shed 8 bases, with 14 bases lying between them. DNA of the CDR3: TGCGCCAGCAGCCAAGACGCAACGGACCGGGATGAGCAGTTCTTC. Translating gives CASSQDATDRDEQFF.

The V call is TRBV5-1, the J call TRBJ2-4; tentative D call: TRBD1 (6 bases). Germline CDR1 is SGHRS and CDR2 is YFSETQ. The CDR3 is 17 residues long. Trimming took 1 base from V and 5 from J, leaving 19 bases between them. CDR3 coding DNA: TGCGCCAGCAGCTTGCGAGAGGTGGGGGCGCACGAAAACATTCAGTACTTC. Translated, it gives CASSLREVGAHENIQYF.

The J gene is TRBJ1-5, the V gene TRBV19; TRBD1 might be the D (5 bases). Germline CDR1 LNHDA, CDR2 SQIVND (reference sequence). Trimming shortened V by 6 bases and J by 8 bases, and 17 bases separated the two germline ends. The CDR3 loop spans 14 amino acids. The CDR3 protein is CASRNRGWSEPQHF. CDR3 DNA sequence: TGTGCCAGTAGAAACCGGGGCTGGAGCGAGCCCCAGCATTTT.

Only a few counts were recorded for this clone. The chain links TRBV7-9 to TRBJ2-5; perhaps D is TRBD1 or TRBD2 (6 bases each). This CDR3 is built from 13 residues. Per germline, CDR1 SEHNR and CDR2 FQNEAQ (reference sequence). V was shortened by 0 bases and J by 5 bases, with 7 bases between the two germline ends. CDR3 loop: CASSLAGGETQYF. The CDR3 DNA is TGTGCCAGCAGCTTAGCGGGGGGCGAGACCCAGTACTTC.

The chain links TRBV10-3 to TRBJ2-1; D assignment may be TRBD1 or TRBD2 (5 bases each). The ends were cut back, 6 bases at V and 6 bases at J, with 18 bases in the middle. The germline gives CDR1 ENHRY, CDR2 SYGVKD. This CDR3 is 15 amino acids long. CDR3 bases: TGTGCCATCAGGGGACGCCTCGAATCTATCAATGAGCAGTTCTTC. Translation: CAIRGRLESINEQFF.